A selection of T cell receptor beta chains follows, all from one sample in a study of blood T cell repertoires in COVID-19. The table came from immunoSEQ multiplex PCR; TCRdb's copy has only in-frame clones and leaves some out. The sample records hundreds of thousands of clones, approximately 83% being singletons. Material: peripheral blood. These receptors came from an elderly man with acute or convalescent COVID-19. The CDR3 runs from the conserved cysteine through the conserved F or W. The order of the fields is CDR3 protein, CDR3 DNA, J gene, clone size, V gene, CDR3 length, D gene. D genes are given only for firm matches. Size values are once, few and many counts, or a class for expanded clones, and some rows have none.

CDR3 protein: CASSEVGRNQPQHF
CDR3 DNA: TGTGCCAGCAGTGAAGTTGGGCGCAATCAGCCCCAGCATTTT
J gene: TRBJ1-5
clone size: NA
V gene: TRBV6-1
CDR3 length: 14
D gene: NA

CDR3 protein: CASSSTTGGAYNEQFF
CDR3 DNA: TGTGCCAGCAGTTCCACAACGGGGGGCGCCTACAATGAGCAGTTCTTC
J gene: TRBJ2-1
clone size: NA
V gene: TRBV28
CDR3 length: 16
D gene: NA

CDR3 protein: CAWGDSGLAGGRGDTQYF
CDR3 DNA: TGTGCCTGGGGCGATTCTGGACTAGCGGGAGGCCGTGGAGATACGCAGTATTTT
J gene: TRBJ2-3
clone size: NA
V gene: TRBV30
CDR3 length: 18
D gene: TRBD2

CDR3 protein: CATSRELGQGLSHSSPLHF
CDR3 DNA: TGCGCCACCAGCAGAGAATTGGGACAGGGCCTATCTCACAGTTCACCCCTCCACTTT
J gene: TRBJ1-6
clone size: NA
V gene: TRBV15
CDR3 length: 19
D gene: TRBD1

CDR3 protein: CASSEGGVGANVLTF
CDR3 DNA: TGCGCCAGCAGTGAGGGGGGGGTTGGGGCCAACGTCCTGACTTTC
J gene: TRBJ2-6
clone size: NA
V gene: TRBV10-1
CDR3 length: 15
D gene: TRBD2

CDR3 protein: CASSAGGKPLHF
CDR3 DNA: TGTGCCAGCAGCGCCGGGGGGAAACCCCTCCACTTT
J gene: TRBJ1-6
clone size: NA
V gene: TRBV9
CDR3 length: 12
D gene: NA

CDR3 protein: CASSTRTGINQPQHF
CDR3 DNA: TGTGCCAGTAGTACCCGGACAGGTATCAATCAGCCCCAGCATTTT
J gene: TRBJ1-5
clone size: NA
V gene: TRBV19
CDR3 length: 15
D gene: TRBD1

CDR3 protein: CASSGGQIYYSNQPQHF
CDR3 DNA: TGTGCCAGCAGCGGAGGACAGATTTATTATAGCAATCAGCCCCAGCATTTT
J gene: TRBJ1-5
clone size: once
V gene: TRBV2
CDR3 length: 17
D gene: NA

CDR3 protein: CASSPLKTGGSIRAQHF
CDR3 DNA: TGTGCCAGCTCACCCCTGAAGACAGGGGGCTCGATAAGAGCCCAGCATTTT
J gene: TRBJ1-5
clone size: few
V gene: TRBV18
CDR3 length: 17
D gene: TRBD1

CDR3 protein: CASSPRTVNTEAFF
CDR3 DNA: TGTGCCAGCTCCCCCCGGACAGTGAACACTGAAGCTTTCTTT
J gene: TRBJ1-1
clone size: NA
V gene: TRBV18
CDR3 length: 14
D gene: NA

CDR3 protein: CASSREPHTEAFF
CDR3 DNA: TGTGCCAGCAGTCGGGAGCCCCACACTGAAGCTTTCTTT
J gene: TRBJ1-1
clone size: few
V gene: TRBV6-5
CDR3 length: 13
D gene: NA

CDR3 protein: CAWNGQGRYEQYF
CDR3 DNA: TGTGCCTGGAATGGACAGGGGAGGTACGAGCAGTACTTC
J gene: TRBJ2-7
clone size: NA
V gene: TRBV30
CDR3 length: 13
D gene: TRBD1

CDR3 protein: CASRREVLGEQFF
CDR3 DNA: TGTGCCAGCAGGCGGGAGGTCTTGGGGGAGCAGTTCTTC
J gene: TRBJ2-1
clone size: NA
V gene: TRBV2
CDR3 length: 13
D gene: TRBD2

CDR3 protein: CASSLAPGQGTKLFF
CDR3 DNA: TGTGCCAGCAGCTTAGCCCCGGGACAGGGGACAAAACTGTTTTTT
J gene: TRBJ1-4
clone size: NA
V gene: TRBV7-2
CDR3 length: 15
D gene: TRBD1

CDR3 protein: CASSPAPGRSYEQYF
CDR3 DNA: TGCGCCAGCAGTCCGGCTCCCGGTCGGAGCTACGAGCAGTACTTC
J gene: TRBJ2-7
clone size: many
V gene: TRBV5-1
CDR3 length: 15
D gene: NA

CDR3 protein: CASSLGRGGMEDTQYF
CDR3 DNA: TGTGCCAGCAGCTTGGGGCGGGGGGGCATGGAGGATACGCAGTATTTT
J gene: TRBJ2-3
clone size: NA
V gene: TRBV11-1
CDR3 length: 16
D gene: TRBD2

CDR3 protein: CASSETGGSYGYTF
CDR3 DNA: TGTGCCAGCAGTGAGACAGGGGGCAGCTATGGCTACACCTTC
J gene: TRBJ1-2
clone size: NA
V gene: TRBV25-1
CDR3 length: 14
D gene: TRBD1

CDR3 protein: CASSFRELEKLFF
CDR3 DNA: TGTGCCAGCAGCTTCCGGGAGCTTGAAAAACTGTTTTTT
J gene: TRBJ1-4
clone size: NA
V gene: TRBV5-5
CDR3 length: 13
D gene: NA

CDR3 protein: CASSYSKSSPLHF
CDR3 DNA: TGTGCCAGCAGTTACTCGAAGAGTTCACCCCTCCACTTT
J gene: TRBJ1-6
clone size: NA
V gene: TRBV6-6
CDR3 length: 13
D gene: NA